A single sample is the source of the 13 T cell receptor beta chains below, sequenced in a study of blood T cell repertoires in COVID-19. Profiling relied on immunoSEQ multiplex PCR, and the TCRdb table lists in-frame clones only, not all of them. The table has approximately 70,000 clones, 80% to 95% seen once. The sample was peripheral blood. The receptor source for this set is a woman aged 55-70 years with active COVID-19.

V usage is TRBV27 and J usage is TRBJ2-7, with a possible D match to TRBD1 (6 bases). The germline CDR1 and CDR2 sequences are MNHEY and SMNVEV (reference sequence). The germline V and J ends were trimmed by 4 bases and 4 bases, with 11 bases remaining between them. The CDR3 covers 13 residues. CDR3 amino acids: CASSSGQIYEQYF. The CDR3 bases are TGTGCCAGCAGTTCAGGACAGATATACGAGCAGTACTTC.

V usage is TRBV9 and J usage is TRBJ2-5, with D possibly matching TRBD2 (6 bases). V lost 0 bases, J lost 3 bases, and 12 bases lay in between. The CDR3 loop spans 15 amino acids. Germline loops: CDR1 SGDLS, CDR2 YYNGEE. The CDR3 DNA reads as TGTGCCAGCAGCGTAGCCCCGGGAGTTGAAGAGACCCAGTACTTC. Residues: CASSVAPGVEETQYF.

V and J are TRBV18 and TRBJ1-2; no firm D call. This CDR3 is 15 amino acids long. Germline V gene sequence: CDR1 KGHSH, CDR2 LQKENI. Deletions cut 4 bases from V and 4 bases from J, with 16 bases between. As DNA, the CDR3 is TGTGCCAGCTCACAGGAAATGACACAGTCCTATGGCTACACCTTC. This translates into CASSQEMTQSYGYTF.

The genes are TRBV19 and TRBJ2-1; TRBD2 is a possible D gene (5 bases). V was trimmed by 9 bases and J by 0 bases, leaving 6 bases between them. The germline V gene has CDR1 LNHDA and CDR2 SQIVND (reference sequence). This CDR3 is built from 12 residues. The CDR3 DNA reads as TGTGCCAGCGGGGTCTCCTACAATGAGCAGTTCTTC. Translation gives CASGVSYNEQFF.

CDR3 protein: CASKFAQASYEQYF. The CDR3 coding sequence is TGTGCCAGTAAATTCGCACAGGCTTCCTACGAGCAGTACTTC. The genes are TRBV28 and TRBJ2-7, with a weak D call TRBD1 (5 bases). The germline V gene encodes CDR1 MDHEN and CDR2 SYDVKM. The CDR3 length is 14 residues. Deletions cut 9 bases from V and 1 base from J, with 16 bases between.

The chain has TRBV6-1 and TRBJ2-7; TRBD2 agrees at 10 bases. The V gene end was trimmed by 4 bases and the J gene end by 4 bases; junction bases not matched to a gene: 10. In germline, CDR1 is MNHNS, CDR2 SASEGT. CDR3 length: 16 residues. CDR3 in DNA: TGTGCCAGCAGTGGGGGTAGCGGGAGGTCCTCTTACGAGCAGTACTTC. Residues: CASSGGSGRSSYEQYF.

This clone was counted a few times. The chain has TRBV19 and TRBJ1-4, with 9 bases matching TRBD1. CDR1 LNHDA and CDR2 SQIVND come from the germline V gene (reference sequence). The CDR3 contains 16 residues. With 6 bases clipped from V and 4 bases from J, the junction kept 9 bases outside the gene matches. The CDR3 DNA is TGTGCCAGTAGAGTTGGACAGGGGCTCGGTAATGAAAAACTGTTTTTT. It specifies CASRVGQGLGNEKLFF.

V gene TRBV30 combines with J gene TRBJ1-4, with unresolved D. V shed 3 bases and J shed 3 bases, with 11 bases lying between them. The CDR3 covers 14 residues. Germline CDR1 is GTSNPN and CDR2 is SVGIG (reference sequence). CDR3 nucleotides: TGTGCCTGGAGCCGAGTCGCGGCTAATGAAAAACTGTTTTTT. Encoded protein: CAWSRVAANEKLFF.

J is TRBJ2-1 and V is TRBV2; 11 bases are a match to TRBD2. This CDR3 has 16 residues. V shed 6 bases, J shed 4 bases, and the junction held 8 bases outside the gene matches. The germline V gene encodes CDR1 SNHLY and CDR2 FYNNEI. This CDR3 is CASRNSWTSGYNEQFF. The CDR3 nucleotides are TGTGCCAGCAGAAACTCCTGGACTAGCGGGTACAATGAGCAGTTCTTC.

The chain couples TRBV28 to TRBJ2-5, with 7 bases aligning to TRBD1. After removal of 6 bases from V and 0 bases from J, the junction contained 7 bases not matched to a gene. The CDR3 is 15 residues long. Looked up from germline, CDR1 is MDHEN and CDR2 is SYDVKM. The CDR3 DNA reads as TGTGCCAGCAGACCCGAGGGGGCTTACCAAGAGACCCAGTACTTC. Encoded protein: CASRPEGAYQETQYF.

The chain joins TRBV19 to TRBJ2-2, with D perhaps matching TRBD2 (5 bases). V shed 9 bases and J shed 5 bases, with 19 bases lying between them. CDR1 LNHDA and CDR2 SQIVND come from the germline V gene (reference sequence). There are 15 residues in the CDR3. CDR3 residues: CASHPRTRPTGELFF. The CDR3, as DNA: TGTGCCAGCCACCCGAGGACTCGACCGACCGGGGAGCTGTTTTTT.

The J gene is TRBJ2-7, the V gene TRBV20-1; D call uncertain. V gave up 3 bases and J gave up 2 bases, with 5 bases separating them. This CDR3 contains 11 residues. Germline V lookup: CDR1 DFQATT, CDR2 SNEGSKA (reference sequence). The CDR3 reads CSARAAYEQYF. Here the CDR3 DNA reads TGCAGTGCTAGGGCGGCCTACGAGCAGTACTTC.

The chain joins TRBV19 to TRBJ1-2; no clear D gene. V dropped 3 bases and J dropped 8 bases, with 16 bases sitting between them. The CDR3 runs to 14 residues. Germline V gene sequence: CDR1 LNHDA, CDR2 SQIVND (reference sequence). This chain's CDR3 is CASSIPGAVRGYTF. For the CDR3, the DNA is TGTGCCAGTAGTATCCCCGGAGCCGTGAGAGGCTACACCTTC.